These 7 T cell receptor beta chains share one sample of origin, sequenced in a study of T cell changes during pregnancy in multiple sclerosis. The assay was immunoSEQ multiplex PCR, and TCRdb's table has in-frame clones only and misses some. The profile shows some 68,000 clones, 92% of them singletons. This specimen consisted of peripheral blood, obtained in the second trimester of pregnancy. All receptors come from a female donor in good health, enrolled as a control in a pregnancy study.

The chain is built from TRBV10-2 and TRBJ1-4; TRBD1 agrees at 8 bases. The CDR3 is 15 residues long. J lost 7 bases, V lost 0 bases, and 4 bases had no gene match. CDR1 and CDR2 from the germline V gene are WSHSY and SAAADI. Here the CDR3 reads CASSESDRGGEKLFF. The CDR3, as DNA: TGCGCCAGCAGTGAGTCTGACAGGGGTGGTGAAAAACTGTTTTTT.

This clone was counted a single time. The CDR3 sequence is CASSSNQPQHF. CDR3 DNA: TGTGCCAGCAGCTCAAATCAGCCCCAGCATTTT. J is TRBJ1-5 and V is TRBV7-4, with D uncertain. The CDR3 sequence is 11 residues long. Looked up from germline, CDR1 is SGHVT and CDR2 is SQSDAQ. The ends were cut back, 4 bases at V and 4 bases at J, with 2 bases in the middle.

This clone was counted a single time. The gene calls are TRBV9 and TRBJ1-1; TRBD1 matches at 7 bases. CDR1 and CDR2 from the germline V gene are SGDLS and YYNGEE. The CDR3 is made up of 18 amino acids. V was clipped by 3 bases and J by 1 base; unmatched bases: 15. The CDR3: CASSGGYVEGAANTEAFF. CDR3 DNA sequence: TGTGCCAGCAGCGGAGGGTACGTTGAGGGGGCAGCGAACACTGAAGCTTTCTTT. Combining the CDR3 with reference TRBV9 and TRBJ1-1 gives the whole variable domain DSGVTQTPKHLITATGQRVTLRCSPRSGDLSVYWYQQSLDQGLQFLIQYYNGEERAKGNILERFSAQQFPDLHSELNLSSLELGDSALYFCASSGGYVEGAANTEAFFGQGTRLTVV.

The CDR3 loop reads CATSRDLSGSGDTQYF. Written as DNA, the CDR3 is TGTGCCACCAGCAGAGATCTTAGCGGGAGTGGAGATACGCAGTATTTT. The chain is built from TRBV15 and TRBJ2-3; 9 bases are a match to TRBD2. With 0 bases clipped from V and 5 bases from J, the junction kept 6 bases outside the gene matches. Per the germline V gene, CDR1 is LNHNV and CDR2 is YYDKDF (reference sequence). The CDR3 extends over 16 amino acids.

The rearrangement joins TRBV4-1 to TRBJ2-1; 13 bases align to TRBD2. Trimming cost V 4 bases and J 8 bases; bases outside gene matches: 2. The CDR3 extends over 14 amino acids. CDR1 is MGHRA and CDR2 is YSYEKL in the germline V gene. The CDR3 DNA is TGCGCCAGCAGCCCGACTAGCGGGAGGTATGAGCAGTTCTTC. Translated: CASSPTSGRYEQFF.

The V gene is TRBV5-4, the J gene TRBJ1-2, with D hard to call. Germline CDR1 reads SGHNT; CDR2 reads YYREEE (reference sequence). The CDR3 loop spans 12 amino acids. V was clipped by 0 bases and J by 4 bases, with 4 bases between them. CDR3 residues: CASSLDIYGYTF. The CDR3 DNA sequence: TGTGCCAGCAGCTTGGATATCTATGGCTACACCTTC.

This chain links TRBV27 with TRBJ1-5; weak D call: TRBD1 (5 bases). This CDR3 has 13 amino acids. The V gene lost 8 bases and the J gene lost 4 bases, with 12 bases spanning the gap. Germline loops: CDR1 MNHEY, CDR2 SMNVEV (reference sequence). The CDR3: CASGDGGNQPQHF. The DNA of the CDR3 is TGTGCCAGCGGGGACGGAGGGAATCAGCCCCAGCATTTT.